This paragraph reports one TCR beta chain. The identical CDR3 is also encoded by other nucleotide sequences in the sample. This CDR3 has 14 amino acids. Trimming stripped 0 bases from V and 0 bases from J, with 6 bases between. Germline CDR1 and CDR2: SGHRS and YFSETQ. The data are from a study of Ad26.COV2.S vaccination and SARS-CoV-2 variants. Assay: immunoSEQ multiplex PCR; the TCRdb copy retains only in-frame clones and omits some. Of about 450,000 clones in the sample, 80% to 90% were seen once. Stated treatment: approximately 18 received Ad26.COV2.S at low or high dose, single or two shots; a few received placebo; per-sample allocation not given. Collection of the samples took place on day 63 after the first injection of vaccine or placebo.

The rearrangement uses TRBV5-1 and TRBJ1-1, with D uncertain. The sequence derives from a person between 18 and 65 years old who received the Ad26.COV2.S COVID-19 vaccine or a placebo. This specimen consisted of peripheral blood, obtained in a trial of Ad26.COV2.S vaccine versus placebo. The CDR3 spells CASSLDGLNTEAFF. CDR3 coding DNA: TGCGCCAGCAGCTTGGACGGATTGAACACTGAAGCTTTCTTT.